Shown below are 6 T cell receptor beta chains from a single sample sequenced in a study of cytomegalovirus exposure and HLA in healthy donors. Using immunoSEQ multiplex PCR, the repertoire was profiled, and TCRdb retains in-frame clones only, with some absent. The sample lists hundreds of thousands of clones, 83% occurring once. Sample: PBMCs. The receptors were sampled from a young woman in good health and CMV-seronegative.

This clone was recorded only once. This chain connects TRBV10-2 to TRBJ1-2; unclear D gene. V lost 5 bases, J lost 0 bases, and 4 bases lay in between. This CDR3 has 12 residues. Per germline, CDR1 WSHSY and CDR2 SAAADI. The CDR3 nucleotides are TGCGCCAGCAGTCCGGCTAACTATGGCTACACCTTC. This sequence encodes CASSPANYGYTF.

V gene TRBV27 combines with J gene TRBJ2-7; no reliable D call. Germline V gene lookup returns CDR1 MNHEY and CDR2 SMNVEV (reference sequence). The CDR3 has 10 residues. Trimming cost V 8 bases and J 2 bases, with 4 bases left between them. CDR3 bases: TGTGCCAGCGGCACCTACGAGCAGTACTTC. Its translation is CASGTYEQYF.

This chain uses TRBV9 with TRBJ2-1; the D is unclear. With 2 bases removed from V and 5 bases from J, the gap between germline ends came to 14 bases. CDR1 and CDR2 (germline): SGDLS, YYNGEE. The CDR3 consists of 15 residues. CDR3 sequence: CASSVDLPSHNEQFF. Written as DNA, the CDR3 is TGTGCCAGCAGCGTCGATCTCCCAAGCCACAATGAGCAGTTCTTC. Full variable domain (missing parts from reference TRBV9 and TRBJ2-1): DSGVTQTPKHLITATGQRVTLRCSPRSGDLSVYWYQQSLDQGLQFLIQYYNGEERAKGNILERFSAQQFPDLHSELNLSSLELGDSALYFCASSVDLPSHNEQFFGPGTRLTVL.

The CDR3 loop is CASSIEVASLMEAFF. Here the CDR3 DNA reads TGTGCCAGTAGTATAGAGGTCGCGTCCCTAATGGAGGCTTTCTTT. The chain recombines TRBV19 with TRBJ1-1; D ambiguous. V lost 0 bases to trimming and J lost 11 bases, with 19 bases between them. Germline V lookup: CDR1 LNHDA, CDR2 SQIVND (reference sequence). The CDR3 has 15 residues. Full variable domain (rest looked up from reference TRBV19 and TRBJ1-1): DGGITQSPKYLFRKEGQNVTLSCEQNLNHDAMYWYRQDPGQGLRLIYYSQIVNDFQKGDIAEGYSVSREKKESFPLTVTSAQKNPTAFYLCASSIEVASLMEAFFGQGTRLTVV.

This clone has just one count. The chain uses TRBV6-1 and TRBJ2-7; tentative D call: TRBD1 (6 bases). The CDR3 runs to 15 residues. From germline, CDR1 is MNHNS and CDR2 SASEGT. V lost 6 bases to trimming and J lost 2 bases, with 17 bases between them. This chain's CDR3 is CASRRPNRDTYEQYF. Written as DNA, the CDR3 is TGTGCCAGCAGACGTCCTAACAGGGATACCTACGAGCAGTACTTC.

The genes are TRBV29-1 and TRBJ1-1; 7 nucleotides agree with TRBD1. The germline V gene has CDR1 SQVTM and CDR2 ANQGSEA. V shed 7 bases and J 2 bases; nucleotides not matched to a gene: 4. The CDR3 is made up of 12 amino acids. CDR3 region: CSAGDSNTEAFF. CDR3 DNA sequence: TGCAGCGCTGGGGACAGCAACACTGAAGCTTTCTTT. Full variable domain (missing parts from reference TRBV29-1 and TRBJ1-1): SAVISQKPSRDICQRGTSLTIQCQVDSQVTMMFWYRQQPGQSLTLIATANQGSEATYESGFVIDKFPISRPNLTFSTLTVSNMSPEDSSIYLCSAGDSNTEAFFGQGTRLTVV.